Listed below are T cell receptor beta chains from one sample, sequenced in a study of blood T cell repertoires in COVID-19. The data were produced by immunoSEQ multiplex PCR, yet TCRdb's version contains in-frame clones alone and is incomplete. The repertoire holds under 350,000 clones, with 70% to 90% as singletons. Sequenced: peripheral blood. Every receptor here comes from an older woman with acute or convalescent COVID-19. Each CDR3 is given without its conserved first and last residue. Fields, in order: CDR3 protein, V gene, CDR3 length, J gene.

ASSLAPRGGNTIY,TRBV5-5,13,TRBJ1-3
ASGLRGQRQPYGYT,TRBV27,14,TRBJ1-2
SASRQGDEKLF,TRBV20-1,11,TRBJ1-4
AISTSTGVYGEQY,TRBV10-3,13,TRBJ2-7
ASSFQQGNTEAF,TRBV7-2,12,TRBJ1-1
AFTTGGLYDEQY,TRBV30,12,TRBJ2-7
ASTSHREGTEAF,TRBV19,12,TRBJ1-1
ASSQDSSSYEQY,TRBV23-1,12,TRBJ2-7
ASSPPGLAGGQVAGELF,TRBV5-4,17,TRBJ2-2
ASSSGGVGNTIY,TRBV7-6,12,TRBJ1-3
AWSAGGMAGNTIY,TRBV30,13,TRBJ1-3
ASSPPTGYGYT,TRBV27,11,TRBJ1-2
ASSARGSRVRDAHNEQF,TRBV5-1,17,TRBJ2-1
ASSPRGSGNTIY,TRBV11-2,12,TRBJ1-3
ASSPQTSGWQF,TRBV7-8,11,TRBJ2-1
ASSSPPGGQETQY,TRBV5-4,13,TRBJ2-5
ASQRTSGGAGELF,TRBV27,13,TRBJ2-2
ASSFRQGAGEQF,TRBV3-1/TRBV3-2,12,TRBJ2-1
ASSPGTGPYGYT,TRBV5-5,12,TRBJ1-2
ASSIDTPARGYT,TRBV19,12,TRBJ1-2
ASSLPGTGGNNEQY,TRBV5-1,14,TRBJ2-7
ASSPGGYQPQH,TRBV3-1/TRBV3-2,11,TRBJ1-5
ASSLDADWYGYT,TRBV7-9,12,TRBJ1-2
ASSLTGETRTDTQY,TRBV7-3,14,TRBJ2-3
AWSVLGGRSLNTEAF,TRBV30,15,TRBJ1-1
STSPAGGAGGYT,TRBV29-1,12,TRBJ1-2
ASRDRGGTDTQY,TRBV2,12,TRBJ2-3